This TCR delta chain was sequenced during a study of gamma-delta chains in newborns, infants, children (dated by TCRdb to between 2017 and 2020). About the investigation overall: According to the study title, microbial exposure causes polyclonal expansion of innate gammadelta T cells right after birth. How innate gammadelta T cell populations in human newborns were shaped by microbial exposure immediately after birth was investigated in the study.

The instrument was an Illumina MiSeq. The public reads were reprocessed by TCRdb using CATT, and rows of matching DNA were later combined. This sample has about 3,800 delta-chain clones in its table, and 4% to 5% of those were observed once. About 5.6% of the sample is held by the ten biggest clonotypes. As to this clone: Which antigen it targets is not known. Base qualities were left out, and no much larger clone turns up one base away.

CDR1 is given as GEAIGNYY and CDR2 as EKD, both from the germline V gene. From the cysteine up to the phenylalanine, the CDR3 has a length of 17 residues. Only CDR3 DNA is held: 51 bases, read in frame from base 1. A distance of 19 bases separates the germline ends of V and J, which lose 3 bases and 0 bases respectively. This clonotype was sampled from a child who was a newborn, infant or young child, either healthy, febrile or measles-vaccinated (not recorded which). Sample: blood. In this chain, TRDV2 is recombined with TRDJ1; TRDD3 might be the D gene, on 5 matching bases. This receptor has the CDR3 CACDLLGLEVNTDKLIF. The sequenced DNA: TGTGCCTGTGACTTGCTGGGATTGGAGGTTAACACCGATAAACTCATCTTT.